These 19 T cell receptor beta chains were all obtained from the same sample, sequenced in a study of T cell clonality in common variable immunodeficiency. Generated by immunoSEQ multiplex PCR, the TCRdb table keeps only in-frame clones and is missing some. The record shows approximately 75,000 clones for this sample, with no singletons present. The specimen sequenced was peripheral blood mononuclear cells. Every receptor here comes from a person between 18 and 70 years old in good health.

The sample holds many counts of this clone. Read sequence stops 3 residues before the CDR3 end, and the germline J gene provides the missing end. Other DNA sequences within the sample encode an identical CDR3. The chain is built from TRBV19 and TRBJ2-1, with a tentative D call TRBD1 (5 bases). CDR1 is LNHDA and CDR2 is SQIVND in the germline V gene (reference sequence). Deletions cut 6 bases from V and 0 bases from J, with 9 bases between. The CDR3 runs to 14 residues. CDR3 DNA, as far as it was read: TGTGCCAGTAGACACAGGAGCTCCTACAATGAG. This encodes CASRHRSSYNE. The whole CDR3 region reads CASRHRSSYNEQFF.

This clone was recorded at least ten times. The read comes to an end 3 residues before the CDR3 does, leaving the germline J gene to fill in the end. This sequence joins TRBV10-3 and TRBJ2-7, with D maybe TRBD1 (6 bases). The CDR3 contains 15 residues. Germline lookup yields CDR1 ENHRY and CDR2 SYGVKD. V was shortened by 7 bases and J by 3 bases, with 19 bases between the two germline ends. The CDR3: CAIKHKGEPDYEQYF. The CDR3 bases that were read are TGTGCCATCAAACATAAGGGGGAACCGGACTACGAG.

This clone was detected ten times or more. The CDR3 is cut off 3 residues early in the read; its end comes from the germline J gene. This chain links TRBV28 with TRBJ1-1; possible D gene TRBD1, 5 bases. CDR1 is MDHEN and CDR2 is SYDVKM in the germline V gene. The length of the CDR3 is 13 residues. Trimming shortened V by 6 bases and J by 4 bases, and 12 bases separated the two germline ends. The sequenced CDR3 bases are TGTGCCAGCAGGCAGGGTGAGGCCACTGAA. Residues: CASRQGEATE. The complete CDR3 reads CASRQGEATEAFF.

This clone occurred many times. The DNA ends 3 residues before the CDR3 does, and the rest of the CDR3 is filled in from the germline J gene. The chain combines TRBV14 with TRBJ2-7, with 7 bases lining up with TRBD2. The CDR3 runs to 16 residues. V shed 1 base, J shed 2 bases, and the junction held 8 bases outside the gene matches. Per germline, CDR1 SGHDN and CDR2 FVKESK. The CDR3 is CASSQGLGLGTYEQYF. The sequenced part of the CDR3 DNA is TGTGCCAGCAGCCAAGGGCTAGGACTAGGGACCTACGAG. The full variable domain, in which reference TRBV14 and TRBJ2-7 provide the parts outside the CDR3, is EAGVTQFPSHSVIEKGQTVTLRCDPISGHDNLYWYRRVMGKEIKFLLHFVKESKQDESGMPNNRFLAERTGGTYSTLKVQPAELEDSGVYFCASSQGLGLGTYEQYFGPGTRLTVT.

This clone was observed many times. The observed sequence ends 3 residues before the CDR3 terminus, with the missing tail filled in from the germline J gene. The genes are TRBV7-2 and TRBJ2-1; D remains unclear. The CDR3 is made up of 15 amino acids. V shed 5 bases and J shed 0 bases, with 11 bases lying between them. CDR1 SGHTA and CDR2 FQGNSA come from the germline V gene. CDR3 amino acids: CASSARSLSYNEQFF. Incomplete CDR3 DNA: TGTGCCAGCAGCGCGCGGTCTCTCTCCTACAATGAG.

This clone was observed a few times. Sequencing ends 3 residues short of the CDR3 end; the germline J gene provides the rest. The chain recombines TRBV20-1 with TRBJ1-2, with TRBD1 as a possible D gene (5 bases). Trimming cost V 7 bases and J 0 bases, with 9 bases left between them. The CDR3 length is 12 residues. In germline, CDR1 is DFQATT, CDR2 SNEGSKA (reference sequence). The CDR3 loop is CSGGEPNYGYTF. Incomplete CDR3 DNA: TGCAGTGGGGGGGAACCTAACTATGGC.

This clone was detected many times. The CDR3 goes on 3 residues after the read ends, and that part is filled in from the germline J gene. The rearrangement uses TRBV20-1 and TRBJ1-6; 7 bases fit TRBD1. V was clipped by 5 bases and J by 8 bases; unmatched bases: 6. The germline V gene encodes CDR1 DFQATT and CDR2 SNEGSKA (reference sequence). The CDR3 sequence is 13 residues long. The CDR3 loop reads CSAVRDRDSPLHF. The CDR3 bases that were read are TGCAGTGCTGTCCGGGACAGAGATTCACCC.

This clone has at least ten counts. Coverage ceases 3 residues before the CDR3 finishes, and the germline J gene fills in the end. This chain connects TRBV7-9 to TRBJ2-6; 8 bases match TRBD1. The CDR3 covers 15 residues. Trimming took 5 bases from V and 4 from J; bases not matched to a gene: 4. Germline V CDR1 and CDR2: SEHNR, FQNEAQ (reference sequence). The CDR3 DNA, read in part, is TGTGCCAGCAGCCAGACAGGGGAAGGGGCCAACGTC. As protein: CASSQTGEGANV. The entire CDR3 is CASSQTGEGANVLTF.

This clone was detected many times. Read sequence stops 3 residues before the CDR3 end, and the germline J gene provides the missing end. This chain joins TRBV20-1 and TRBJ2-3; 11 bases are a match to TRBD2. This CDR3 is built from 15 residues. CDR1 is DFQATT and CDR2 is SNEGSKA in the germline V gene (reference sequence). V trimming: 1 base; J trimming: 7 bases; junction bases outside the gene matches: 7. The sequenced CDR3 bases are TGCAGTGCTAGAGCCCTACTAGCGGGAGAATATACG. It translates to CSARALLAGEYT. The complete CDR3 reads CSARALLAGEYTQYF.

This clone was detected many times. The read ends 3 residues shy of where the CDR3 ends; the end is completed using the germline J gene. The chain has TRBV11-2 and TRBJ2-7, with D possibly being TRBD1 or TRBD2 (6 bases each). Germline loops: CDR1 SGHAT, CDR2 FQNNGV. The CDR3 consists of 14 residues. V shed 6 bases and J shed 3 bases, with 15 bases lying between them. The sequenced part of the CDR3 DNA is TGTGCCAGCAGTCGGAGGGACATACTCTACGAG. Translating gives CASSRRDILYE. The entire CDR3 protein reads CASSRRDILYEQYF.

This clone was seen more than once but under ten times. The CDR3 end is not reached by the read, which stops 3 residues before it; the germline J gene fills it in. The chain combines TRBV5-1 with TRBJ2-1; TRBD1 might be the D (6 bases). The CDR3 runs to 15 residues. The germline V gene encodes CDR1 SGHRS and CDR2 YFSETQ. Trimming took 0 bases from V and 7 from J, leaving 14 bases between them. The CDR3 spells CASSLGVQGSNEQFF. The CDR3 bases that were read are TGCGCCAGCAGCTTGGGAGTGCAGGGGAGTAATGAG.

At least ten counts were recorded for this clone. The read gets to within 3 residues of the CDR3 end, and the germline J gene fills in the rest. The J gene is TRBJ2-7, the V gene TRBV7-2; 10 bases line up with TRBD1. J was trimmed by 3 bases and V by 5 bases; bases with no gene match: 4. The germline CDR1 and CDR2 sequences are SGHTA and FQGNSA. This CDR3 is built from 14 residues. The CDR3 here is CASSTRTGGYEQYF. CDR3 DNA (partial): TGTGCCAGCAGCACCCGGACAGGGGGCTACGAG.

This clone was detected ten times or more. Read sequence stops 3 residues before the CDR3 end, and the germline J gene provides the missing end. The same CDR3 arises from other DNA sequences in this sample as well. V and J are TRBV7-9 and TRBJ2-7; TRBD1 matches at 7 bases. In germline, CDR1 is SEHNR, CDR2 FQNEAQ (reference sequence). V lost 4 bases, J lost 2 bases, and 2 bases stayed unmatched. The length of the CDR3 is 13 residues. The CDR3 sequence is CASSSGGPYEQYF. The sequenced CDR3 bases are TGTGCCAGCAGCTCAGGGGGTCCCTACGAG.

This clone was observed many times. Read coverage stops 3 residues before the CDR3 terminus; the germline J gene supplies the remainder. The rearrangement uses TRBV5-4 and TRBJ2-1; 7 nucleotides line up with TRBD2. The CDR3 consists of 16 residues. The trim removed 2 bases at V and 2 bases at J, leaving 7 bases unmatched. Germline-derived CDR1 and CDR2 are SGHNT and YYREEE (reference sequence). Partial CDR3 DNA: TGTGCCAGCAGCTTCAAAGAGCGGGGACCCTACAATGAG. Translation: CASSFKERGPYNE. Given in full, the CDR3 is CASSFKERGPYNEQFF.

This clone was counted at least ten times. The observed sequence ends 3 residues before the CDR3 terminus, with the missing tail filled in from the germline J gene. V and J are TRBV19 and TRBJ2-1, with D perhaps matching TRBD1 (5 bases). The germline V gene has CDR1 LNHDA and CDR2 SQIVND (reference sequence). This CDR3 has 12 residues. The V end was cut by 5 bases, the J end by 7 bases, with 9 bases between. The CDR3 spells CASSPQGNEQFF. The CDR3 bases that were read are TGTGCCAGTAGTCCCCAGGGAAATGAG.

This clone was counted many times. The CDR3 end is not reached by the read, which stops 3 residues before it; the germline J gene fills it in. Other DNA sequences in this specimen translate into the identical CDR3. The chain joins TRBV7-2 to TRBJ1-5; no reliable D call. The CDR3 runs to 13 residues. Deletions cut 2 bases from V and 2 bases from J, with 4 bases between. Germline loops: CDR1 SGHTA, CDR2 FQGNSA. The CDR3 spells CASSLRGNQPQHF. CDR3 DNA, as far as it was read: TGTGCCAGCAGCTTAAGGGGCAATCAGCCC.

This clone came up many times. Read sequence stops 3 residues before the CDR3 end, and the germline J gene provides the missing end. The same CDR3 also results from other DNA sequences found in this sample. The J gene is TRBJ2-3, the V gene TRBV20-1; 7 nucleotides line up with TRBD1. There are 17 residues in the CDR3. Per the germline V gene, CDR1 is DFQATT and CDR2 is SNEGSKA (reference sequence). V was clipped by 0 bases and J by 4 bases; unmatched bases: 13. The sequenced part of the CDR3 DNA is TGCAGTGCTAGAGATCTTTTGGGGACAGTCAGTGCAGATACG. This gives the protein CSARDLLGTVSADT. The whole CDR3 protein reads CSARDLLGTVSADTQYF.

This clone was counted ten times or more. The DNA ends 3 residues before the CDR3 does, and the rest of the CDR3 is filled in from the germline J gene. The chain recombines TRBV11-2 with TRBJ2-1; D tentatively fits TRBD1 or TRBD2 (5 bases each). Germline CDR1 SGHAT, CDR2 FQNNGV. The CDR3 is 14 residues long. V was pared by 5 bases and J by 6 bases, with 14 bases between. The covered CDR3 bases are TGTGCCAGCAGCCTGCTGCAGGGAGTCAATGAG. Translating gives CASSLLQGVNE. The whole CDR3 is CASSLLQGVNEQFF.

In this sample, this clone turned up many times. The read stops 3 residues short of the end of the CDR3; the missing end is completed from the germline J gene. The genes are TRBV5-1 and TRBJ1-1; the D is unclear. The V gene's germline CDR1 is SGHRS and CDR2 YFSETQ. This CDR3 spans 13 amino acids. Trimming left V 5 bases short and J 0 bases short, with 8 bases between. CDR3 DNA (partial): TGCGCCAGCAGGTCGACATTGAACACTGAA. Encoded protein: CASRSTLNTE. The whole CDR3 reads CASRSTLNTEAFF.